The present TCR beta chain was sequenced within a study of sequential checkpoint blockade in melanoma. Whole-study context: Randomization was 1:1 between first-line nivolumab→ipilimumab and ipilimumab→nivolumab.

Treatment: randomized to nivolumab then ipilimumab (arm A) or the reverse (arm B). Sorted cells were live CD3+CD8+, lacking CD19 and CD56, from PBMCs. Looked up from germline, CDR1 is SGHDT and CDR2 is YYEEEE. This CDR3 contains 13 residues. Trimming cost V 1 base and J 2 bases, with 6 bases left between them. Measured with immunoSEQ multiplex PCR; TCRdb has only the in-frame clones, and not every one. The repertoire holds about 5,300 clones, with under 60% as singletons. This receptor was identified in a human donor with melanoma. This material consisted of CD8+ T cells sorted from blood (inferred from file names), taken from a patient given nivolumab and ipilimumab in sequence. This rearrangement joins TRBV5-6 to TRBJ2-5; D gene ambiguous. CDR3 protein: CASSLFSQETQYF. The CDR3 DNA reads as TGTGCCAGCAGCTTGTTTTCTCAAGAGACCCAGTACTTC.